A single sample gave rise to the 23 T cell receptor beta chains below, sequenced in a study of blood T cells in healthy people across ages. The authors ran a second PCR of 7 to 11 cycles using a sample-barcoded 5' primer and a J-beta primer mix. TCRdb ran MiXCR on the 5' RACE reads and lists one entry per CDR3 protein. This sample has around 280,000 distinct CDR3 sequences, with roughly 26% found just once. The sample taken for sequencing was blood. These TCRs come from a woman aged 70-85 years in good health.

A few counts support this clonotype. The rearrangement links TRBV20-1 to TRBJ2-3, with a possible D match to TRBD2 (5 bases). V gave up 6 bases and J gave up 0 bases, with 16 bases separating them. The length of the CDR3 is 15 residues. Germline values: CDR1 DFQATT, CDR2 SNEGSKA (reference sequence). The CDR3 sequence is CSAPRRRTSTDTQYF. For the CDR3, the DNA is TGCAGTGCACCCCGTCGGCGGACTAGCACAGATACGCAGTATTTT.

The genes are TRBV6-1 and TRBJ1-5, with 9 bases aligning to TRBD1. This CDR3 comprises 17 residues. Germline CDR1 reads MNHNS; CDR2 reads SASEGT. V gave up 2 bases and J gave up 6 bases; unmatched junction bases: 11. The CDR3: CASSEKDRGTASQPQHF. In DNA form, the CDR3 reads TGTGCCAGCAGTGAAAAAGACAGGGGGACGGCCTCTCAGCCCCAGCATTTT.

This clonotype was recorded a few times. CDR3 sequence: CVSSAHSYEQYF. The CDR3 DNA follows: TGTGTTTCGTCAGCCCATTCCTACGAGCAGTACTTC. V usage is TRBV28 and J usage is TRBJ2-7, with no clear D. Germline V gives CDR1 MDHEN, CDR2 SYDVKM. This CDR3 has 12 amino acids. The whole variable domain, remainder taken from reference TRBV28 and TRBJ2-7, is DVKVTQSSRYLVKRTGEKVFLECVQDMDHENMFWYRQDPGLGLRLIYFSYDVKMKEKGDIPEGYSVSREKKERFSLILESASTNQTSMYLCVSSAHSYEQYFGPGTRLTVT.

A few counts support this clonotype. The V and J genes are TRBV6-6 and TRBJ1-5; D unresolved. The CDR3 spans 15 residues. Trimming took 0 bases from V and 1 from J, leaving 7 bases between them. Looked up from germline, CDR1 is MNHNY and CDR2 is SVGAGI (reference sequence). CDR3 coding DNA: TGTGCCAGCAGTTACTCGGGAGACAGCAATCAGCCCCAGCATTTT. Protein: CASSYSGDSNQPQHF.

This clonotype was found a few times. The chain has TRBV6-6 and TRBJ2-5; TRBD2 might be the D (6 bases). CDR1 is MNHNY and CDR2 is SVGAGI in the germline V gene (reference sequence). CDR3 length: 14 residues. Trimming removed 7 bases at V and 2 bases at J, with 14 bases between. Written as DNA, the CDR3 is TGTGCCAGCACCCTCCTCCGGGAGCAAGAGACCCAGTACTTC. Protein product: CASTLLREQETQYF.

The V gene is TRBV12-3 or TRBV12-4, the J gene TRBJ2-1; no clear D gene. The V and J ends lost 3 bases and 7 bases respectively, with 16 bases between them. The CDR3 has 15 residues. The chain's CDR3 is CASSFSTLSPNEQFF. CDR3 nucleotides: TGTGCCAGCAGTTTTTCTACCCTCAGCCCTAATGAGCAGTTCTTC.

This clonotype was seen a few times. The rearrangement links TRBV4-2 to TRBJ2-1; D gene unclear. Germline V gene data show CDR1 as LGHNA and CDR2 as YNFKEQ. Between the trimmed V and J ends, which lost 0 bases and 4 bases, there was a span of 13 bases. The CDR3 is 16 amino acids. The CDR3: CASSQEATAGYNEQFF. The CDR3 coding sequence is TGTGCCAGCAGCCAAGAGGCGACTGCCGGGTACAATGAGCAGTTCTTC.

The CDR3 coding sequence is TGTGCCATCAGGAATTCAGACACCTCCACCGGGGAGCTGTTTTTT. Translating gives CAIRNSDTSTGELFF. This chain connects TRBV10-3 to TRBJ2-2; D unclear. Germline assignment: CDR1 ENHRY and CDR2 SYGVKD. V gave up 6 bases and J gave up 4 bases, with 15 bases separating them. The CDR3 has 15 amino acids.

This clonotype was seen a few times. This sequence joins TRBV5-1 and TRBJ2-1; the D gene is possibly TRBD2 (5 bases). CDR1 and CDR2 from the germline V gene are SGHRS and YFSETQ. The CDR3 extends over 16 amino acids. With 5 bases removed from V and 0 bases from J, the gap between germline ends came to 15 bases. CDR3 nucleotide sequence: TGCGCCAGCAGTCCGGGGTCCCCTAGCTCCTACAATGAGCAGTTCTTC. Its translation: CASSPGSPSSYNEQFF.

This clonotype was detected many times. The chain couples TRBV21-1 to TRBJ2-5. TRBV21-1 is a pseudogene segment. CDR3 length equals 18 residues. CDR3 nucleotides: TGTGCCAGCAGCAACATCGGTGCGAGCGACGTAGGACAAGAGACCCAGTACTTC. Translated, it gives CASSNIGASDVGQETQYF.

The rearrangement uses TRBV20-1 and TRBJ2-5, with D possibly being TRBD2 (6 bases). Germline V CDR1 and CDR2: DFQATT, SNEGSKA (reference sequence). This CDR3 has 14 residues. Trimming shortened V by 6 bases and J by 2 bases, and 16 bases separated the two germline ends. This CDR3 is CSAPADREQETQYF. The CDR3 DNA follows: TGCAGTGCGCCGGCGGACCGGGAGCAAGAGACCCAGTACTTC.

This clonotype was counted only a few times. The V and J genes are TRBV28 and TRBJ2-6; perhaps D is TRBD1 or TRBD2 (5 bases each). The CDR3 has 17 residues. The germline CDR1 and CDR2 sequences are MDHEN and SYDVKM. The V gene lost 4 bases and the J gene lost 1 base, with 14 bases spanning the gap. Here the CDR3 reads CASSSRGIHSGANVLTF. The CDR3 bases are TGTGCCAGCAGTTCCCGGGGCATCCATTCTGGGGCCAACGTCCTGACTTTC.

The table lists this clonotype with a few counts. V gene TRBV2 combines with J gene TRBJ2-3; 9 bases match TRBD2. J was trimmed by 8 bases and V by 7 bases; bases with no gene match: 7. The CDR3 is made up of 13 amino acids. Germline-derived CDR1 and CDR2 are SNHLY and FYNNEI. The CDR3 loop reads CASNRLAGATQYF. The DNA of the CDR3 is TGTGCCAGCAATAGGTTAGCGGGAGCTACGCAGTATTTT.

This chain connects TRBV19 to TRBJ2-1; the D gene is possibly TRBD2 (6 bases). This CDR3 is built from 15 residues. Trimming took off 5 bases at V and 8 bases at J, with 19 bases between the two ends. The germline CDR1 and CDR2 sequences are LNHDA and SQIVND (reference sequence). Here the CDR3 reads CASSDMGEAGHEQFF. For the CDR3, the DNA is TGTGCCAGTAGTGATATGGGGGAGGCAGGACATGAGCAGTTCTTC. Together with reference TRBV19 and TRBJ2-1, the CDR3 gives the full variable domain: DGGITQSPKYLFRKEGQNVTLSCEQNLNHDAMYWYRQDPGQGLRLIYYSQIVNDFQKGDIAEGYSVSREKKESFPLTVTSAQKNPTAFYLCASSDMGEAGHEQFFGPGTRLTVL.

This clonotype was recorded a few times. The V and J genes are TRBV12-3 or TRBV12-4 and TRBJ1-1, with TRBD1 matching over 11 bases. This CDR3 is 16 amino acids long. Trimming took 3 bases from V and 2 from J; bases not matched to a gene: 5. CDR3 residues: CASSLGQGVLNTEAFF. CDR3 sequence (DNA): TGTGCCAGCAGTTTGGGACAGGGGGTTCTAAACACTGAAGCTTTCTTT.

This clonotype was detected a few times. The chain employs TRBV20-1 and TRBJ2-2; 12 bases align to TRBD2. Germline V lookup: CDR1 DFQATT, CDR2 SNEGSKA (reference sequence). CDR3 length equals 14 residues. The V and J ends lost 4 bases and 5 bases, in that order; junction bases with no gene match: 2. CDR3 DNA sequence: TGCAGTGCTACTAGCGGGAGGGAGACCGGGGAGCTGTTTTTT. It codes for CSATSGRETGELFF.

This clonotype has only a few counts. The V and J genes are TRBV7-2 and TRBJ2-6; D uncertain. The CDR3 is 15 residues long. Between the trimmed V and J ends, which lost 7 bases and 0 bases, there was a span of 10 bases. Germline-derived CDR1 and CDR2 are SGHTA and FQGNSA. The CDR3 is CASTSLGSGANVLTF. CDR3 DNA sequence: TGTGCCAGCACCTCTCTCGGCTCTGGGGCCAACGTCCTGACTTTC.

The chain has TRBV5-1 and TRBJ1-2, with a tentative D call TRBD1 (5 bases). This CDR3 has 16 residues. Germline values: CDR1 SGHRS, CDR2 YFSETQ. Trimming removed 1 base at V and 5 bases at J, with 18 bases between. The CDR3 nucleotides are TGCGCCAGCAGCTTGAGCTGGGGCAGGGAAGATTATGGCTACACCTTC. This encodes CASSLSWGREDYGYTF.

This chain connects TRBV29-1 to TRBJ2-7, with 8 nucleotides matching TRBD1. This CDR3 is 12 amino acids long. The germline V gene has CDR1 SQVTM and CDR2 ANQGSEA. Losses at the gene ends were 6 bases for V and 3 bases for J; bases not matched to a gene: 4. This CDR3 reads CSVGQGIYEQYF. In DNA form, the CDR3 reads TGCAGCGTCGGACAGGGAATCTACGAGCAGTACTTC.

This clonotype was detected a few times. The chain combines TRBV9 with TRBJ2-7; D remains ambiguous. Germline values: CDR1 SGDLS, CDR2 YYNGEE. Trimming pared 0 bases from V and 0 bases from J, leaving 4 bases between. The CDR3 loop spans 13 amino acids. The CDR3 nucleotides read TGTGCCAGCAGCGTAGCCGACTCCTACGAGCAGTACTTC. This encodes CASSVADSYEQYF.

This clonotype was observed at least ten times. The CDR3 DNA is TGCGCCAGCAGCCAAGTACAGGGGAATCAGCCCCAGCATTTT. This encodes CASSQVQGNQPQHF. The rearrangement links TRBV4-1 to TRBJ1-5, with 7 positions matching TRBD1. V lost 1 base, J lost 4 bases, and 1 base stayed unmatched. The germline CDR1 and CDR2 sequences are MGHRA and YSYEKL. The CDR3 is 14 residues long.

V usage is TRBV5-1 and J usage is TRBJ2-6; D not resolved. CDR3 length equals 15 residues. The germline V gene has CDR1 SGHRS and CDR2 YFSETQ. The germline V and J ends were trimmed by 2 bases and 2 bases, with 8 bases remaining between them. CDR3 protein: CASSFGNTGANVLTF. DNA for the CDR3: TGCGCCAGCAGCTTTGGGAATACTGGGGCCAACGTCCTGACTTTC.

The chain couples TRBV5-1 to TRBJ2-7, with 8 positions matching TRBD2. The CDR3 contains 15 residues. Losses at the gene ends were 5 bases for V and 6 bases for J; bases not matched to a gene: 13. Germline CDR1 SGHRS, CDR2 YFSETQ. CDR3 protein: CASRSGLGFLGEQYF. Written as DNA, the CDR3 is TGCGCCAGCAGGTCGGGACTAGGATTTCTCGGCGAGCAGTACTTC.